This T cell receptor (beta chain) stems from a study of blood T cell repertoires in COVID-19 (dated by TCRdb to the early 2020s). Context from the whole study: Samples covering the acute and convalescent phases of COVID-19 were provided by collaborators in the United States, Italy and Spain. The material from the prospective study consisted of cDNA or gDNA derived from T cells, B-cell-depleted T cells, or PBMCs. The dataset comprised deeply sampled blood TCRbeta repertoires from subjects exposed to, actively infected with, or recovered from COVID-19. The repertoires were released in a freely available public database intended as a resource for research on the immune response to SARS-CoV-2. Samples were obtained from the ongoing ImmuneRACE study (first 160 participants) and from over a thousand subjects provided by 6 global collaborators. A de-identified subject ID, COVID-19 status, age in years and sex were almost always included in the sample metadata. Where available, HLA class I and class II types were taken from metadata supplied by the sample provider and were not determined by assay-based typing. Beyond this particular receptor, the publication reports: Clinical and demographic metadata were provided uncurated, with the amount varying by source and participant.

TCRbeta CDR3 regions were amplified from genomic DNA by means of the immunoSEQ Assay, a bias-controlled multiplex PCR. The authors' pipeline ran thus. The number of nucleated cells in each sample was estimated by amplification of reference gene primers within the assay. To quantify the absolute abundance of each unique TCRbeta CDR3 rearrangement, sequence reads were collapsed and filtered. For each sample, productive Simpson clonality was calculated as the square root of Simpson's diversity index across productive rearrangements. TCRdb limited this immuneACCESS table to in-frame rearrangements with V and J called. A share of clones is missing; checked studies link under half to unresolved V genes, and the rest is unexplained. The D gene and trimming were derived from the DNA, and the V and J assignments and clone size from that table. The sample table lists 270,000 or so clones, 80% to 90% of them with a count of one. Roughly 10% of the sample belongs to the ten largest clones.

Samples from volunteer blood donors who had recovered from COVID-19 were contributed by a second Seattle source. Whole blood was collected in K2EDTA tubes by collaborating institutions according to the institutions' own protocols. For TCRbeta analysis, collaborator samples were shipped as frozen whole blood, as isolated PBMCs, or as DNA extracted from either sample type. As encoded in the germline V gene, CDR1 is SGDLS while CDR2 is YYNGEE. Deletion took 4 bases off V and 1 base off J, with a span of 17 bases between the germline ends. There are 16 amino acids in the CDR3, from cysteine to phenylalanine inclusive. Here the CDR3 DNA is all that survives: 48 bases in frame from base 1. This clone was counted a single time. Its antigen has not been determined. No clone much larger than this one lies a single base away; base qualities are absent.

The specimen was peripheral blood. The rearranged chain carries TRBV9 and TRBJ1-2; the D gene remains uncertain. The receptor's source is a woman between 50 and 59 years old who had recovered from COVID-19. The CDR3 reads CASSPSPGRHNYGYTF. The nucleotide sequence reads TGTGCCAGCAGCCCAAGCCCGGGTAGGCATAACTATGGCTACACCTTC.